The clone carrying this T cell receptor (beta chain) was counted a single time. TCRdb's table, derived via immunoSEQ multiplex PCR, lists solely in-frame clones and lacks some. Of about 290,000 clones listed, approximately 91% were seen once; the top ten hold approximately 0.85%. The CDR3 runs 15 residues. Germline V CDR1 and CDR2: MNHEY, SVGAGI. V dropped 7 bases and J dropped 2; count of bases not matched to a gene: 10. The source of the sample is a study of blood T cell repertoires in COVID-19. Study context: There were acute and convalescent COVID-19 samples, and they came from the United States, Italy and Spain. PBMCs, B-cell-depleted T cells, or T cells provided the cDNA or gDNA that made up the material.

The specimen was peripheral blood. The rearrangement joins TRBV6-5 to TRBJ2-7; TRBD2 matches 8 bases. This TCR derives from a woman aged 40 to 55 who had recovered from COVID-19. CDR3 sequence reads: CASIPTSGSPYEQYF. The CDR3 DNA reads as TGTGCCAGCATCCCCACTAGCGGCTCGCCCTACGAGCAGTACTTC.